These 25 T cell receptor beta chains were all obtained from the same sample, sequenced in a study of CD8 T cells in ankylosing spondylitis. Each CDR3 protein is one row after TCRdb ran MiXCR on the 5' RACE reads. This table holds 180,000 or so distinct CDR3 sequences, roughly 10% found once. The specimen sequenced was blood, either unsorted or a sorted T cell fraction (not recorded which). The source is a male donor with ankylosing spondylitis or in good health (not recorded which).

This clonotype came up many times. The V call is TRBV12-3 or TRBV12-4, the J call TRBJ2-2; TRBD1 agrees at 9 bases. The V and J ends lost 6 bases and 6 bases, in that order; junction bases with no gene match: 2. This CDR3 comprises 13 residues. The CDR3 DNA reads TGTGCCAGCAGGCGACAGGGGGCCGGGGAGCTGTTTTTT. It is translated as CASRRQGAGELFF.

This clonotype occurred many times. The chain employs TRBV10-3 and TRBJ2-5; TRBD2 agrees at 8 bases. This CDR3 region has 15 residues. The germline CDR1 and CDR2 sequences are ENHRY and SYGVKD. With V trimmed by 5 bases and J by 5 bases, 10 bases remained unmatched. The CDR3 DNA is TGTGCCATCAGTCCGAAGCGGGAGTTGGGGGAGACCCAGTACTTC. Protein product: CAISPKRELGETQYF.

This clonotype was counted at least ten times. Here the CDR3 DNA reads TGTGCCAGCAGTGAAGTTCGGACAGGGGGAGAAAAACTGTTTTTT. Translation gives CASSEVRTGGEKLFF. V is TRBV6-1 and J is TRBJ1-4, with 10 positions matching TRBD1. V lost 1 base to trimming and J lost 8 bases; unmatched junction nucleotides: 4. Per the germline V gene, CDR1 is MNHNS and CDR2 is SASEGT. This CDR3 has 15 amino acids.

CDR3 bases: TGTGCCAGCAGCTTAGTGCTGGCAGGGACGACTGGCTACACCTTC. It translates to CASSLVLAGTTGYTF. V usage is TRBV7-2 and J usage is TRBJ1-2; a weak D match, TRBD1 (5 bases). Per the germline V gene, CDR1 is SGHTA and CDR2 is FQGNSA. V was cut by 1 base and J by 7 bases, with 16 bases left in between. The CDR3 is 15 residues long.

This clonotype was seen repeatedly, ten times or more. This chain links TRBV20-1 with TRBJ2-7, with 9 bases fitting TRBD1. After removal of 6 bases from V and 4 bases from J, the junction contained 7 bases not matched to a gene. The CDR3 consists of 13 residues. Germline V gene data show CDR1 as DFQATT and CDR2 as SNEGSKA (reference sequence). The CDR3 DNA reads as TGCAGTGCCCGGGTCGGACAGGGGTACGAGCAGTACTTC. As protein: CSARVGQGYEQYF.

This clonotype showed up just a few times. In nucleotides, the CDR3 is TGCGCCAGCAGCCGGGACAGGAAGAACACCGGGGAGCTGTTTTTT. It is translated as CASSRDRKNTGELFF. The chain combines TRBV4-3 with TRBJ2-2; TRBD1 matches 8 bases. CDR1 LGHNA and CDR2 YSLEER come from the germline V gene. The CDR3 is 15 residues long. With 4 bases clipped from V and 1 base from J, the junction kept 2 bases outside the gene matches.

This clonotype has a count of ten or more. The chain has TRBV20-1 and TRBJ1-6, with 8 bases identical to TRBD1. V shed 2 bases, J shed 7 bases, and the junction held 7 bases outside the gene matches. The germline V gene encodes CDR1 DFQATT and CDR2 SNEGSKA (reference sequence). The CDR3 contains 15 residues. Written as DNA, the CDR3 is TGCAGTGCTAGATCCTCAGGGGGCGCGAATTCACCCCTCCACTTT. This gives the protein CSARSSGGANSPLHF.

This clonotype was found many times. This chain links TRBV9 with TRBJ2-6, with a tentative D call TRBD1 (6 bases). From germline, CDR1 is SGDLS and CDR2 YYNGEE. V lost 3 bases and J 2 bases, leaving 12 bases between the germline ends. The CDR3 extends over 16 amino acids. In nucleotides, the CDR3 is TGTGCCAGCAGCGCCGGGACAACGACTGGGGCCAACGTCCTGACTTTC. Translated, it gives CASSAGTTTGANVLTF.

The chain couples TRBV27 to TRBJ1-6; D might be TRBD1 (5 bases). CDR1 and CDR2 from the germline V gene are MNHEY and SMNVEV (reference sequence). Trimming left V 3 bases short and J 5 bases short, with 11 bases between. This CDR3 is 15 amino acids long. The CDR3 nucleotides read TGTGCCAGCAGTTTGTCCAGGGCTCATAATTCACCCCTCCACTTT. This gives the protein CASSLSRAHNSPLHF.

This clonotype showed up many times. The J gene is TRBJ1-2, the V gene TRBV12-3 or TRBV12-4; D is unclear. The CDR3 is 15 residues long. Deletions cut 4 bases from V and 0 bases from J, with 12 bases between. CDR3 sequence: CASSYLADPNYGYTF. The DNA for the CDR3 is TGTGCCAGCAGTTACTTGGCAGATCCTAACTATGGCTACACCTTC.

This clonotype came up many times. The chain employs TRBV7-7 and TRBJ2-2, with D hard to call. The CDR3 totals 16 residues. Between the trimmed V and J ends, which lost 1 base and 1 base, there was a span of 10 bases. Germline loops: CDR1 SSHAT, CDR2 FNYEAQ (reference sequence). CDR3 DNA: TGTGCCAGCAGCTTAGGTGCCCAGCTGAACACCGGGGAGCTGTTTTTT. As protein: CASSLGAQLNTGELFF.

This clonotype has at least ten counts. The chain recombines TRBV12-3 or TRBV12-4 with TRBJ2-5; possibly TRBD2 for D (6 bases). The germline V and J ends were trimmed by 4 bases and 1 base, with 7 bases remaining between them. This CDR3 contains 13 residues. The CDR3 DNA sequence: TGTGCCAGCAGTTCTAGCGCCCAAGAGACCCAGTACTTC. Its translation is CASSSSAQETQYF.

This clonotype was picked up many times. The rearrangement joins TRBV9 to TRBJ1-3, with D tentatively TRBD1 (6 bases). The CDR3 has 11 amino acids. CDR1 and CDR2 from the germline V gene are SGDLS and YYNGEE. Trimming removed 6 bases from V and 8 bases from J, with 9 bases in between. The CDR3 region is CASTRGDTIYF. The CDR3 nucleotides are TGTGCCAGCACCAGGGGAGACACCATATATTTT.

There are a few counts of this clonotype. The rearrangement joins TRBV18 to TRBJ1-6, with TRBD1 identical over 7 bases. Germline CDR1 and CDR2: KGHSH and LQKENI. The V segment lost 1 base and the J segment 9 bases; nucleotides outside the gene matches: 6. The CDR3 is 15 amino acids. The CDR3 region is CASSPQTGPISPLHF. DNA for the CDR3: TGTGCCAGCTCACCACAGACAGGGCCAATTTCACCCCTCCACTTT. The complete variable domain, with remaining parts taken from reference TRBV18 and TRBJ1-6, reads NAGVMQNPRHLVRRRGQEARLRCSPMKGHSHVYWYRQLPEEGLKFMVYLQKENIIDESGMPKERFSAEFPKEGPSILRIQQVVRGDSAAYFCASSPQTGPISPLHFGNGTRLTVT.

The chain is built from TRBV5-1 and TRBJ1-2; D call uncertain. The CDR3 totals 15 residues. V was clipped by 0 bases and J by 0 bases, with 9 bases between them. CDR1 and CDR2 from the germline V gene are SGHRS and YFSETQ. The DNA for the CDR3 is TGCGCCAGCAGCTTGGGGCAGACCGCTAACTATGGCTACACCTTC. Its translation is CASSLGQTANYGYTF. The whole variable domain, remainder taken from reference TRBV5-1 and TRBJ1-2, is KAGVTQTPRYLIKTRGQQVTLSCSPISGHRSVSWYQQTPGQGLQFLFEYFSETQRNKGNFPGRFSGRQFSNSRSEMNVSTLELGDSALYLCASSLGQTANYGYTFGSGTRLTVV.

V is TRBV6-1 and J is TRBJ2-7; D is unclear. This CDR3 comprises 14 residues. The germline V and J ends were trimmed by 4 bases and 3 bases, with 13 bases remaining between them. Germline loops: CDR1 MNHNS, CDR2 SASEGT. The CDR3: CASSATDSSYEQYF. The CDR3 nucleotides are TGTGCCAGCAGTGCTACAGATTCCAGCTACGAGCAGTACTTC.

The sample holds a few counts of this clonotype. J is TRBJ2-3 and V is TRBV14; the D is unclear. CDR1 is SGHDN, CDR2 FVKESK, per germline. The CDR3 runs to 18 residues. Trimming removed 0 bases from V and 0 bases from J, with 16 bases in between. Here the CDR3 reads CASSQDLSDRLSTDTQYF. CDR3 nucleotide sequence: TGTGCCAGCAGCCAAGACCTATCGGATCGCCTTAGCACAGATACGCAGTATTTT.

A few counts support this clonotype. V gene TRBV5-1 combines with J gene TRBJ2-1, with 9 bases fitting TRBD2. The germline gives CDR1 SGHRS, CDR2 YFSETQ. This CDR3 spans 18 amino acids. With 4 bases clipped from V and 7 bases from J, the junction kept 18 bases outside the gene matches. The CDR3 reads CASSPPSGRLFGSNEQFF. The CDR3 DNA reads TGCGCCAGCAGCCCGCCCAGCGGGAGGCTATTTGGGAGTAATGAGCAGTTCTTC.

The chain is built from TRBV3-1 and TRBJ2-1, with 8 bases that match TRBD1. The CDR3 has 14 residues. Trimming at V came to 7 bases and at J to 8 bases, leaving 10 bases not matched to a gene. CDR1 is LGHDT, CDR2 YNNKEL, per germline (reference sequence). CDR3 residues: CASTPTGDRDEQFF. CDR3 nucleotides: TGTGCCAGCACCCCGACAGGGGATCGGGATGAGCAGTTCTTC.

The chain carries TRBV5-1 and TRBJ2-2; 8 bases fit TRBD1. Germline lookup yields CDR1 SGHRS and CDR2 YFSETQ. This CDR3 comprises 15 residues. Trimming took 4 bases from V and 5 from J; bases not matched to a gene: 7. The CDR3 loop is CASSMRQGRTGELFF. Here the CDR3 DNA reads TGCGCCAGCAGCATGAGACAGGGGCGGACCGGGGAGCTGTTTTTT.

This clonotype occurred many times. This chain uses TRBV12-3 or TRBV12-4 with TRBJ2-7; 7 bases align to TRBD1. CDR3 size: 12 residues. J lost 3 bases, V lost 5 bases, and 1 base had no gene match. The CDR3 region has the DNA TGTGCCAGCAGTAGACAGGGCTACGAGCAGTACTTC. Its translation: CASSRQGYEQYF.

This sequence joins TRBV24-1 and TRBJ1-2; TRBD1 agrees at 7 bases. The CDR3 contains 15 residues. J was trimmed by 6 bases and V by 5 bases; bases with no gene match: 11. Germline V gene sequence: CDR1 KGHDR, CDR2 SFDVKD. The CDR3 sequence: CATSAPGQARNGYTF. In DNA form, the CDR3 reads TGTGCCACCAGTGCCCCCGGACAGGCGAGAAATGGCTACACCTTC.

The sample holds many counts of this clonotype. V gene TRBV6-1 combines with J gene TRBJ2-1, with 10 bases matching TRBD1. The junction had 18 bases not matched to a gene; V was cut back by 8 bases and J by 2 bases. This CDR3 region has 19 residues. Germline CDR1 MNHNS, CDR2 SASEGT. CDR3 sequence: CASSGTGQGVFNTYNEQFF. Written as DNA, the CDR3 is TGTGCCAGCTCGGGAACCGGACAGGGGGTATTTAACACCTACAATGAGCAGTTCTTC.

As regards this clonotype: It may be a read error: a sequence one base away is much more abundant. J is TRBJ1-4 and V is TRBV29-1; TRBD1 matches at 8 bases. The germline gives CDR1 SQVTM, CDR2 ANQGSEA. CDR3 size: 12 residues. CDR3 DNA: TGTAAGGACAGGGTTAAAAATGAAAAACTGCTTTTT. The encoded protein is CKDRVKNEKLLF.

This clonotype was counted ten times or more. J is TRBJ1-2 and V is TRBV10-3, with D perhaps TRBD1 (5 bases). V lost 10 bases and J 4 bases, leaving 22 bases between the germline ends. This CDR3 contains 15 residues. Germline V lookup: CDR1 ENHRY, CDR2 SYGVKD. CDR3 sequence (DNA): TGTGCCACTTCCCCCTCACCCGACAGCCCCTATGGCTACACCTTC. This encodes CATSPSPDSPYGYTF.